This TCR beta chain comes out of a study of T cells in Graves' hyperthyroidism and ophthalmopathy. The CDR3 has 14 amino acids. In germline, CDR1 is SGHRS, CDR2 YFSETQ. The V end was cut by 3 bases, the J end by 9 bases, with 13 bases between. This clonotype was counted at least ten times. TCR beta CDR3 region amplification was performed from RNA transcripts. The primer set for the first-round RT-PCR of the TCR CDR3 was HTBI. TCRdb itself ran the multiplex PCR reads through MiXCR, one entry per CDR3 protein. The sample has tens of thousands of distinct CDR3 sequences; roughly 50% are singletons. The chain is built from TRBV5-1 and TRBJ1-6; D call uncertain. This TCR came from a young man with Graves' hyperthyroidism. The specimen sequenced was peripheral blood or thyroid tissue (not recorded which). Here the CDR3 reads CASSSEIKGSPLHF. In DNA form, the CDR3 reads TGCGCCAGCAGCTCCGAAATCAAGGGTTCACCCCTCCACTTT.